This is a list of T cell receptor beta chains from one sample in a study of beta chain features in type 1 diabetes. This table comes from immunoSEQ multiplex PCR, and its TCRdb copy is limited to in-frame clones, with some not included. The sample yields 600,000 to 700,000 clones, 13% seen once. Sequenced material: naive CD4+ T cells from blood. The receptors originated from a man aged 18 to 29 with type 1 diabetes. The CDR3 runs from the conserved cysteine through the conserved F or W. The D gene is left open where the match is weak. Clone size is not always given. Where it is, it says once, few, many or a class for expanded clones.

TRBJ2-5	few	TRBV4-1	.	TGCGCCAGCAGCCAAGTCCTCGCGGTGGGGAGGGAGACCCAGTACTTC	CASSQVLAVGRETQYF
TRBJ2-2	few	TRBV6-4	.	TGTGCCAGCAGTGACTCTGGCTTGGAGCTGTTTTTT	CASSDSGLELFF
TRBJ2-1	few	TRBV2	TRBD2	TGTGCCAGCAAACTAGCGGGATACAATGAGCAGTTCTTC	CASKLAGYNEQFF
TRBJ1-2	.	TRBV29-1	.	TGCAGCGTTGAAGTTCCGCCAGGGCGGACTGGCTACACCTTC	CSVEVPPGRTGYTF
TRBJ1-2	.	TRBV4-1	TRBD1	TGCGCCAGCAGCCAAGGGCCGGGACAGGGATGGAGGGATGGCTACACCTTC	CASSQGPGQGWRDGYTF
TRBJ2-7	.	TRBV10-3	TRBD2	TGTGCCATCAGTCCCGGGGTAGCGGGGTTTTACGAGCAGTACTTC	CAISPGVAGFYEQYF
TRBJ1-5	.	TRBV10-3	.	TGTGCCATCAGTGAGGAGCGCGGGATAACTCAGCCCCAGCATTTT	CAISEERGITQPQHF
TRBJ1-6	few	TRBV30	.	TGTGCCTGGAGGGCCCGACCGGGCCAGTCAAATAATTCACCCCTCCACTTT	CAWRARPGQSNNSPLHF
TRBJ2-5	.	TRBV7-2	.	TGTGCCAGCAGCGGCGACCAAGAGACCCAGTACTTC	CASSGDQETQYF
TRBJ2-1	few	TRBV4-1	.	TGCGCCAGCAGCCAAGTTGACAGGTACAATGAGCAGTTCTTC	CASSQVDRYNEQFF
TRBJ1-5	few	TRBV28	TRBD1	TGTGCCAGCAGTTTTGGGACAGGCAATCAGCCCCAGCATTTT	CASSFGTGNQPQHF
TRBJ1-5	.	TRBV5-1	.	TGCGCCAGCAGCTTGGAGGGGAATAGCAATCAGCCCCAGCATTTT	CASSLEGNSNQPQHF
TRBJ1-1	.	TRBV7-6	TRBD1	TGTGCCAGCAGCCTCCGGACAGGGGGCTGGATTGGCACTGAAGCTTTCTTT	CASSLRTGGWIGTEAFF
TRBJ2-1	.	TRBV19	.	TGTGCCAGTAGTATCACCAATGAGCAGTTCTTC	CASSITNEQFF
TRBJ1-2	few	TRBV4-1	.	TGCGCCAGCAGGGGTCTGGGAAGACGCTATGGCTACACCTTC	CASRGLGRRYGYTF
TRBJ2-4	.	TRBV5-1	TRBD1	TGCGCCAGCAGCTTCGGGACAGACATAGCCAAAAACATTCAGTACTTC	CASSFGTDIAKNIQYF
TRBJ2-7	.	TRBV28	.	TGTGCCAGCAGTTTATTGGGGGTCCACGAGCAGTACTTC	CASSLLGVHEQYF
TRBJ2-1	.	TRBV29-1	.	TGCAGCGCCCATCCCAGACAGACCTACAATGAGCAGTTCTTC	CSAHPRQTYNEQFF
TRBJ2-7	.	TRBV18	TRBD1	TGTGCCAGCTCATCAACCGGGACAGTGTCCTACGAGCAGTACTTC	CASSSTGTVSYEQYF
TRBJ2-7	few	TRBV19	TRBD1	TGTGCCAGCCGACAGGGATTAGGGGAGCAGTACTTC	CASRQGLGEQYF
TRBJ2-7	.	TRBV6-5	.	TGTGCCAGCAGTCCCTCCCCAGGGAGCTCCTACGAGCAGTACTTC	CASSPSPGSSYEQYF
TRBJ1-3	.	TRBV9	.	TGTGCCAGCAGCGTAGATGGGGTCTCTGGAAACACCATATATTTT	CASSVDGVSGNTIYF
TRBJ2-1	.	TRBV30	TRBD2	TGTGCCTGGAGTGCCCGGGGGGGTCTCAATGAGCAGTTCTTC	CAWSARGGLNEQFF
TRBJ1-2	few	TRBV5-1	.	TGCGCCAGCAGCTTGTTTTCAGACACCGATGGCTATGGCTACACCTTC	CASSLFSDTDGYGYTF
TRBJ1-6	few	TRBV30	.	TGTGCCTGGGGGAATTTTGAGAATTCACCCCTCCACTTT	CAWGNFENSPLHF
TRBJ1-1	few	TRBV7-3	.	TGTGCCAGCAGCTGGGACCCCGGGCGAAACACTGAAGCTTTCTTT	CASSWDPGRNTEAFF
TRBJ1-4	.	TRBV6-6	TRBD1	TGTGCCAGCAGTTACCATCCGACAGGGGAGGATGAAAAACTGTTTTTT	CASSYHPTGEDEKLFF
TRBJ1-1	.	TRBV30	TRBD1	TGTGCCTGGAGCCTTGGACAGGGGTTGAACACTGAAGCTTTCTTT	CAWSLGQGLNTEAFF
TRBJ2-1	few	TRBV11-3	TRBD1	TGTGCCAGCGAGTCGGGACAGTACAATGAGCAGTTCTTC	CASESGQYNEQFF
TRBJ2-7	.	TRBV18	TRBD1	TGTGCCAGCTCCCAGACAGGGGGAACCCTTTCCTACGAGCAGTACTTC	CASSQTGGTLSYEQYF
TRBJ2-1	.	TRBV29-1	TRBD1	TGCAGCGGCTCCCCGACAGGGGCCCCCCATGAGCAGTTCTTC	CSGSPTGAPHEQFF
TRBJ1-1	few	TRBV7-9	TRBD1	TGTGCCAGCAGCCAGACAGGGCCCACTGAAGCTTTCTTT	CASSQTGPTEAFF
TRBJ2-3	.	TRBV7-2	TRBD1	TGTGCCAGCAGCGCTCAGGGGGCCCCACCGGATACGCAGTATTTT	CASSAQGAPPDTQYF
TRBJ2-1	.	TRBV7-8	.	TGTGCCAGCACTCTGAACCGGCCGGGTTACAATGAGCAGTTCTTC	CASTLNRPGYNEQFF
TRBJ2-7	few	TRBV7-9	.	TGTGCCAGCAGCACCCTCTCCTACGAGCAGTACTTC	CASSTLSYEQYF
TRBJ1-6	few	TRBV10-3	.	TGTGCCATCAGTGAGTCCGCCGGGGATAATTCACCCCTCCACTTT	CAISESAGDNSPLHF
TRBJ1-2	few	TRBV4-1	TRBD1	TGCGCCAGCAGCCAAGGAAATACCGGGACAGCGACAGGCTACACCTTC	CASSQGNTGTATGYTF
TRBJ1-1	few	TRBV9	.	TGTGCCAGCAGCGTAGCCTCAGGTTCCACTGAAGCTTTCTTT	CASSVASGSTEAFF
TRBJ2-3	.	TRBV5-4	TRBD1	TGTGCCAGCAGCAGGACAGGGAGTGGCACAGATACGCAGTATTTT	CASSRTGSGTDTQYF
TRBJ2-3	.	TRBV30	.	TGTGCCTGGAGCCGCCGGGCCCCTACAGATACGCAGTATTTT	CAWSRRAPTDTQYF
TRBJ2-2	few	TRBV18	.	TGTGCCAGCTCACCAATGTCCCAGGGGAACACCGGGGAGCTGTTTTTT	CASSPMSQGNTGELFF
TRBJ2-6	few	TRBV6-6	TRBD2	TGTGCCGCGGGGGGCCGCACCTCTGGGGCCAACGTCCTGACTTTC	CAAGGRTSGANVLTF
TRBJ2-7	few	TRBV6-5	.	TGTGCCAGCAGTTGGAGGGGGCGCTCCTACGAGCAGTACTTC	CASSWRGRSYEQYF
TRBJ2-7	.	TRBV30	.	TGTGCCTGGACCCAGGTGGGGAGCGAGCAGTACTTC	CAWTQVGSEQYF
TRBJ1-1	.	TRBV29-1	.	TGCAGCGCAGACCTCCTGAACACTGAAGCTTTCTTT	CSADLLNTEAFF
TRBJ2-5	.	TRBV6-5	.	TGTGCCAGCAGTTATTCCCGCCAAGAGACCCAGTACTTC	CASSYSRQETQYF
TRBJ2-1	few	TRBV2	.	TGTGCCAGCAGTGAGTCCGGCTCCTACAATGAGCAGTTCTTC	CASSESGSYNEQFF
TRBJ2-1	.	TRBV5-6	TRBD2	TGTGCCAGCAGCTCCATAGCGGGGGGCTCCTACAATGAGCAGTTCTTC	CASSSIAGGSYNEQFF
TRBJ2-1	few	TRBV6-5	TRBD1	TGTGCCAGCAGACGGGACAGGGACCCGAATGAGCAGTTCTTC	CASRRDRDPNEQFF
TRBJ2-3	.	TRBV7-7	TRBD1	TGTGCTAGCAGCCCCGGGACAGGGCGAACAGATACGCAGTATTTT	CASSPGTGRTDTQYF